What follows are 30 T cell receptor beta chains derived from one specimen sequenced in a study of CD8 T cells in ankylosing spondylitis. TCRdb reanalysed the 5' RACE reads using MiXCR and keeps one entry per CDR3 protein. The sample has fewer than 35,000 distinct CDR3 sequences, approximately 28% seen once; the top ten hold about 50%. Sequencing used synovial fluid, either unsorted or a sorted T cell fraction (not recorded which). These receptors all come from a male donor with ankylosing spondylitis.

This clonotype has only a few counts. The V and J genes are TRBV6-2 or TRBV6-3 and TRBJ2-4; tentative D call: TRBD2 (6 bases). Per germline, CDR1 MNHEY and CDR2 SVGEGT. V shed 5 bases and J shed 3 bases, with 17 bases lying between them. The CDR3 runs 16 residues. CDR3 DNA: TGTGCCAGCAGTCCAGAGAACCGGGAGTACAAAAACATTCAGTACTTC. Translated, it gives CASSPENREYKNIQYF.

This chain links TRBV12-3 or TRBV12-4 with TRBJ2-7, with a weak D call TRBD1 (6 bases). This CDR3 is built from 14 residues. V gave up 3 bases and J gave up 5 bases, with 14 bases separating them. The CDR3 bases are TGTGCCAGCAGTTTTCACAGGGTCGGCGACGAGCAGTACTTC. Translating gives CASSFHRVGDEQYF.

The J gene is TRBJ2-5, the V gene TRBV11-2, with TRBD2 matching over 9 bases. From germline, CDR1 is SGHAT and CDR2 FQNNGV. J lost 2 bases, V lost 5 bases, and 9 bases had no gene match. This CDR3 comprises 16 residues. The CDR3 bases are TGTGCCAGCAGCCTCAGACTAGCGGAAATTCAAGAGACCCAGTACTTC. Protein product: CASSLRLAEIQETQYF.

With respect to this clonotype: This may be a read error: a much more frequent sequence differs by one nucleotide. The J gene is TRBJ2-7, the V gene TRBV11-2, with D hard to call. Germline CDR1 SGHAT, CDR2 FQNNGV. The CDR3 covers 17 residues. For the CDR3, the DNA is TGTGACAGCAGCTTACTCTCCGCCAGAATTGCCTCCTACGAGCAGTACTTC. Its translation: CDSSLLSARIASYEQYF.

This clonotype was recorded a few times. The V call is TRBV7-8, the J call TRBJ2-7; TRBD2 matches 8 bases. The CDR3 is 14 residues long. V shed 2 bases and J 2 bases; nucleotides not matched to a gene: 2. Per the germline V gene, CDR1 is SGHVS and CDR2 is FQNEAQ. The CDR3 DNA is TGTGCCAGCAGCTTAACCGGGAGGGCCTACGAGCAGTACTTC. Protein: CASSLTGRAYEQYF.

The CDR3 protein is CASRRPSNYGYTF. CDR3 sequence (DNA): TGTGCCAGTAGGCGGCCCTCTAACTATGGCTACACCTTC. This chain links TRBV19 with TRBJ1-2; no definite D call. Germline-derived CDR1 and CDR2 are LNHDA and SQIVND (reference sequence). V was cut by 6 bases and J by 0 bases, with 8 bases left in between. The CDR3 sequence is 13 residues long.

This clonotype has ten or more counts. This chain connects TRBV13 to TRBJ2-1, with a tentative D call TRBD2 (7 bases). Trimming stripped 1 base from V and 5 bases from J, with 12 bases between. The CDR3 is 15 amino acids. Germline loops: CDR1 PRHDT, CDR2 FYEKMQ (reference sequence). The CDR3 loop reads CASSLEGGANNEQFF. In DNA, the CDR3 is TGTGCCAGCAGCTTAGAGGGGGGGGCAAACAATGAGCAGTTCTTC.

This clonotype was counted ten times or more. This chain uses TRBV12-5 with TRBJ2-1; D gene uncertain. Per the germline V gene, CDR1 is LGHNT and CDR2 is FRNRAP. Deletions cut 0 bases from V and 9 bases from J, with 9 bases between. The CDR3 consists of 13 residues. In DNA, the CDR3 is TGTGCTAGTGGTTTGGTAACTGAAAGTGAGCAGTTCTTC. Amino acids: CASGLVTESEQFF. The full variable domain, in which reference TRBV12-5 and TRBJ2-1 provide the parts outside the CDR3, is DARVTQTPRHKVTEMGQEVTMRCQPILGHNTVFWYRQTMMQGLELLAYFRNRAPLDDSGMPKDRFSAEMPDATLATLKIQPSEPRDSAVYFCASGLVTESEQFFGPGTRLTVL.

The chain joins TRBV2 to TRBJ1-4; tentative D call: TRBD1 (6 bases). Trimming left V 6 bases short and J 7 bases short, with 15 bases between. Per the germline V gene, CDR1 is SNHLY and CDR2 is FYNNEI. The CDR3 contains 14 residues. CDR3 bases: TGTGCCAGCAGCGCTGGGGACATTGCTGAAAAACTGTTTTTT. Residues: CASSAGDIAEKLFF. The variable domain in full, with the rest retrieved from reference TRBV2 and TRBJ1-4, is EPEVTQTPSHQVTQMGQEVILRCVPISNHLYFYWYRQILGQKVEFLVSFYNNEISEKSEIFDDQFSVERPDGSNFTLKIRSTKLEDSAMYFCASSAGDIAEKLFFGSGTQLSVL.

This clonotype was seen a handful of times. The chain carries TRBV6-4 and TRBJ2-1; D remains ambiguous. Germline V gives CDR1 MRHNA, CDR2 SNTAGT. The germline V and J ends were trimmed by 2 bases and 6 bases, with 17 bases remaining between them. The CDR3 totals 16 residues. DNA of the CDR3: TGTGCCAGCAGTGACGGCGACCCCGCAACCAGCAATGAGCAGTTCTTC. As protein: CASSDGDPATSNEQFF.

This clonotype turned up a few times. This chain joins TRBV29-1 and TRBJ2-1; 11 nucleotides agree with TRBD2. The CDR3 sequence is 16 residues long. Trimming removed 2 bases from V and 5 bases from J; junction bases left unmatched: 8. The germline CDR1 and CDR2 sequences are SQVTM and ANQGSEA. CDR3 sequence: CSVEKWQLAGDNEQFF. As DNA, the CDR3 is TGCAGCGTTGAAAAATGGCAACTAGCGGGGGACAATGAGCAGTTCTTC.

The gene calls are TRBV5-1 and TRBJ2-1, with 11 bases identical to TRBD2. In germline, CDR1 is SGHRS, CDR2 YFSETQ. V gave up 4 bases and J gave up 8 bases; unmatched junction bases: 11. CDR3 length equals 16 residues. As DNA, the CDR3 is TGCGCCAGCAGCGCGGGACTAGCGGTCGGAGGGTATGAGCAGTTCTTC. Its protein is CASSAGLAVGGYEQFF.

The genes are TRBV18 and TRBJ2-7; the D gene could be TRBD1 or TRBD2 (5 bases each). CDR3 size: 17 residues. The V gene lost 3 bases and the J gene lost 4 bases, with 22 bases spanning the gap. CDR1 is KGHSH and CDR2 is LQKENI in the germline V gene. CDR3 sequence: CASSPRGPGTSKYEQYV. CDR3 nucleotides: TGTGCCAGCTCACCTCGAGGACCCGGGACCTCCAAGTACGAGCAGTACGTC.

The DNA for the CDR3 is TGTGCCAGCAGCAGAAAGCAAGGGGACGAGCAGTACGTC. Amino acids: CASSRKQGDEQYV. The chain employs TRBV7-9 and TRBJ2-7; D is possibly TRBD1 (5 bases). The germline CDR1 and CDR2 sequences are SEHNR and FQNEAQ (reference sequence). V was trimmed by 5 bases and J by 5 bases, leaving 13 bases between them. The CDR3 length is 13 residues.

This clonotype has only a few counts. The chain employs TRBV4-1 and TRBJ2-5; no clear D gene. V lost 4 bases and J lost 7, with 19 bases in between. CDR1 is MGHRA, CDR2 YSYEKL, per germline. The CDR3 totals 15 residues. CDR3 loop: CASSPLVGQVVTQYF. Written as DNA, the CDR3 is TGCGCCAGCAGCCCTTTAGTCGGCCAGGTAGTGACCCAGTACTTC.

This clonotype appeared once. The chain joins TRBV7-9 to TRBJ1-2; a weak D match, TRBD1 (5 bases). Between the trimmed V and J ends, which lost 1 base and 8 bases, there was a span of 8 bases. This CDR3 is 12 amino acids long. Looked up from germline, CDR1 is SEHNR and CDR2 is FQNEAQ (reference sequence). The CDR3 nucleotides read TGTGCCAGCAGCTTAGGGGGCACCGGCTACACCTTC. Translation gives CASSLGGTGYTF.

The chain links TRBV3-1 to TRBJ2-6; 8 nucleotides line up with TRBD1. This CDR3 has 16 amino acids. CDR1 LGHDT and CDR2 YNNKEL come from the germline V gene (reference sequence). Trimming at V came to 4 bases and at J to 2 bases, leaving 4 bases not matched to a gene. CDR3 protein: CASSRVTGAGANVLTF. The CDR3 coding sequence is TGTGCCAGCAGCCGAGTGACAGGGGCTGGGGCCAACGTCCTGACTTTC.

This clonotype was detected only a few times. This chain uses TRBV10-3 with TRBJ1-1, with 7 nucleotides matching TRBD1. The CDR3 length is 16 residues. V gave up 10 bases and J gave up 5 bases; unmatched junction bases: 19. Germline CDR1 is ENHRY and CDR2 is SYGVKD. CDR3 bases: TGTGCCACCGTTCTTAGGGTCCATCAGGGGGGGACTGAAGCTTTCTTT. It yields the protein CATVLRVHQGGTEAFF.

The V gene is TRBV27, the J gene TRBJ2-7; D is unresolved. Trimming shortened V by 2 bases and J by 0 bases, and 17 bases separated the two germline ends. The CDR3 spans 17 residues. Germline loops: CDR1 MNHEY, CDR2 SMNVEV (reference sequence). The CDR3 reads CASSLGSFPPSSYEQYF. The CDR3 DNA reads TGTGCCAGCAGTTTAGGAAGCTTCCCCCCAAGCTCCTACGAGCAGTACTTC.

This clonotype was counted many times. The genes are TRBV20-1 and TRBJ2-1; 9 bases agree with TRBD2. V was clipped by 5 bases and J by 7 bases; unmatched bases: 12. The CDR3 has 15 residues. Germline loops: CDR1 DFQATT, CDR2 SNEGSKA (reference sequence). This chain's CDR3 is CSARPVAGDWNEQFF. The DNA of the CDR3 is TGCAGTGCTCGGCCAGTAGCGGGGGATTGGAATGAGCAGTTCTTC.

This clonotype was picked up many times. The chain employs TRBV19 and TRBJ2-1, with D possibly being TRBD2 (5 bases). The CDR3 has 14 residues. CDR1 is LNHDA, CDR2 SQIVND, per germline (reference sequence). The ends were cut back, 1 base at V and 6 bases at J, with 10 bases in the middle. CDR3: CASSIAEEVNEQFF. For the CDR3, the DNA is TGTGCCAGTAGTATAGCCGAGGAGGTCAATGAGCAGTTCTTC.

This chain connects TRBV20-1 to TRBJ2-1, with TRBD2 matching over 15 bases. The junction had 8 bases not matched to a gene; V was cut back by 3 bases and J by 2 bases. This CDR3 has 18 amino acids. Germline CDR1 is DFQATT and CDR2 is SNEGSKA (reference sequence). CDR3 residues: CSARAPGTSGRTYNEQFF. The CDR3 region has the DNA TGCAGTGCTAGGGCCCCCGGGACTAGCGGGAGGACCTACAATGAGCAGTTCTTC.

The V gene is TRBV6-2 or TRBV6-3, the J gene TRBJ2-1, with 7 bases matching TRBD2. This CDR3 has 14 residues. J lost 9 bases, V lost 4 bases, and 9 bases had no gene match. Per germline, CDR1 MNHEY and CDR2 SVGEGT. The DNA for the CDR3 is TGTGCCAGCAGTTTGGCGGGAGCGATGGGTGAGCAGTTCTTC. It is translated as CASSLAGAMGEQFF.

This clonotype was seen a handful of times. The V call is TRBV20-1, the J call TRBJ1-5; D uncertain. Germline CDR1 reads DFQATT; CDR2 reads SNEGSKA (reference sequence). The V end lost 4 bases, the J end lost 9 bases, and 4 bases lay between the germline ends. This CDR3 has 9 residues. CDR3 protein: CSANWPQHF. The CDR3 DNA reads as TGCAGTGCTAATTGGCCCCAGCATTTT.

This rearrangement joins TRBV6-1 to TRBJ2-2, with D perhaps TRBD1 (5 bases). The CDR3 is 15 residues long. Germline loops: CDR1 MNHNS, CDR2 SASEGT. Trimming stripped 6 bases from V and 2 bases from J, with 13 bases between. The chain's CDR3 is CASSLYRSNTGELFF. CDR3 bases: TGTGCCAGCAGCCTATACAGGAGCAACACCGGGGAGCTGTTTTTT.

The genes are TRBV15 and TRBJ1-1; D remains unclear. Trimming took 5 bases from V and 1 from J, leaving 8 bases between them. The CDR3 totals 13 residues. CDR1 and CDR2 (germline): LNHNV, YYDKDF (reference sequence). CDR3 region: CATSGDTNTEAFF. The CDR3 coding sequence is TGTGCCACCAGCGGCGACACGAACACTGAAGCTTTCTTT. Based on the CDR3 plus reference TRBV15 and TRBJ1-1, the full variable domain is DAMVIQNPRYQVTQFGKPVTLSCSQTLNHNVMYWYQQKSSQAPKLLFHYYDKDFNNEADTPDNFQSRRPNTSFCFLDIRSPGLGDTAMYLCATSGDTNTEAFFGQGTRLTVV.

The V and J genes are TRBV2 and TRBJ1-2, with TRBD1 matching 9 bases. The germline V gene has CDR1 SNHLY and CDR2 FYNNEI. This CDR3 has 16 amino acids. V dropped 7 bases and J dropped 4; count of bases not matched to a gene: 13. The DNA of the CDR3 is TGTGCCAGCACCGGGACAGGGATGGATACTACCTATGGCTACACCTTC. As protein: CASTGTGMDTTYGYTF.

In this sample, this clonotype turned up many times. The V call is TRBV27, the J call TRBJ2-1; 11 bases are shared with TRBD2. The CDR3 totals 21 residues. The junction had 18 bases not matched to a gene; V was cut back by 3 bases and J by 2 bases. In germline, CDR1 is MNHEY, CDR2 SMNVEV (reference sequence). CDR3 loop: CASSFSGLAGAPDPAYNEQFF. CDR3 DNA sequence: TGTGCCAGCAGTTTTTCAGGACTAGCGGGCGCCCCGGATCCCGCCTACAATGAGCAGTTCTTC.

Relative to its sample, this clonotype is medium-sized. The CDR3 DNA follows: TGTGCCAGCTCACAAAGTGCGGGGGCAAGCAATCAGCCCCAGCATTTT. Encoded protein: CASSQSAGASNQPQHF. The chain links TRBV18 to TRBJ1-5; TRBD1 is a possible D gene (6 bases). CDR1 and CDR2 from the germline V gene are KGHSH and LQKENI. This CDR3 spans 16 amino acids. Trimming removed 4 bases at V and 1 base at J, with 14 bases between.

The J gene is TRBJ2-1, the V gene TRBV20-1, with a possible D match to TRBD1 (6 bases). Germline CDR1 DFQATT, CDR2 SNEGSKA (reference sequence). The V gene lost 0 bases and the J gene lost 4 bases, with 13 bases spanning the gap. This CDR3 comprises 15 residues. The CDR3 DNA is TGCAGTGCTAGAGAGGGGGCTGGGTCTTACAATGAGCAGTTCTTC. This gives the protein CSAREGAGSYNEQFF.